Listed below are T cell receptor beta chains from one sample, sequenced in a study of control samples from healthy donors and cancer patients. TCRdb keeps only in-frame clones here, not all; method: immunoSEQ multiplex PCR. Among about 130,000 clones, over 85% were seen once, and the ten largest hold under 9%. The sequencing input was PBMCs. Source of these receptors: a man aged 50 to 59 with head and neck cancer. The CDR3 runs from the conserved cysteine through the conserved F or W. The order of the fields is D gene, V gene, J gene, CDR3 protein, CDR3 DNA. A D gene is named only where the DNA matches it firmly.

-	TRBV6-1	TRBJ2-7	CASSEGTSRLYEQYF	TGTGCCAGCAGTGAGGGGACATCCCGGCTCTACGAGCAGTACTTC
TRBD1	TRBV19	TRBJ1-2	CASSRLGQGEGGYTF	TGTGCCAGTAGTAGACTCGGACAGGGCGAGGGGGGCTACACCTTC
-	TRBV28	TRBJ1-4	CASSQQTNEKLFF	TGTGCCAGCAGTCAACAAACTAATGAAAAACTGTTTTTT
TRBD1	TRBV6-5	TRBJ2-7	CASSRRDRLNEQYF	TGTGCCAGCAGTAGACGGGACAGGCTAAACGAGCAGTACTTC
-	TRBV5-4	TRBJ1-2	CASSNPGGLDTLNYGYTF	TGTGCCAGCAGCAACCCGGGGGGGCTCGACACCTTAAACTATGGCTACACCTTC
-	TRBV5-1	TRBJ2-1	CASSSPSDEQFF	TGCGCCAGCAGCTCCCCGTCGGATGAGCAGTTCTTC
-	TRBV28	TRBJ1-2	CASSTLSRGGYTF	TGTGCCAGCAGTACCCTCTCCAGGGGTGGCTACACCTTC
-	TRBV10-3	TRBJ2-2	CAISGPQERTGELFF	TGTGCCATCAGTGGCCCACAGGAGAGGACCGGGGAGCTGTTTTTT
-	TRBV11-1	TRBJ2-7	CASSFRGRKAYEQYF	TGTGCCAGCAGCTTTCGGGGGAGAAAGGCCTACGAGCAGTACTTC
-	TRBV29-1	TRBJ2-7	CSVAETRAEQYF	TGCAGCGTTGCCGAGACTAGAGCCGAGCAGTACTTC
-	TRBV7-9	TRBJ2-1	CASSAIRNNEQFF	TGTGCCAGCAGCGCGATCCGAAACAATGAGCAGTTCTTC